This TCR beta chain was captured by sequencing in a study of technical replicates of blood from four donors. The CDR3 has 16 residues. CDR1 and CDR2 (germline): SGHNT, YYREEE (reference sequence). V shed 3 bases, J shed 2 bases, and the junction held 5 bases outside the gene matches. Some clones are missing from TCRdb's copy, which holds only in-frame ones; the method was immunoSEQ multiplex PCR. The sample has fewer than 110,000 clones; 96% are singletons. The sequence came from a human donor in good health. The sequenced sample was T cells isolated from PBMCs. The chain uses TRBV5-4 and TRBJ2-3; TRBD2 agrees at 11 bases. The CDR3 reads CASSWGLAVTTDTQYF. The CDR3 nucleotides read TGTGCCAGCAGCTGGGGACTAGCGGTTACCACAGATACGCAGTATTTT.